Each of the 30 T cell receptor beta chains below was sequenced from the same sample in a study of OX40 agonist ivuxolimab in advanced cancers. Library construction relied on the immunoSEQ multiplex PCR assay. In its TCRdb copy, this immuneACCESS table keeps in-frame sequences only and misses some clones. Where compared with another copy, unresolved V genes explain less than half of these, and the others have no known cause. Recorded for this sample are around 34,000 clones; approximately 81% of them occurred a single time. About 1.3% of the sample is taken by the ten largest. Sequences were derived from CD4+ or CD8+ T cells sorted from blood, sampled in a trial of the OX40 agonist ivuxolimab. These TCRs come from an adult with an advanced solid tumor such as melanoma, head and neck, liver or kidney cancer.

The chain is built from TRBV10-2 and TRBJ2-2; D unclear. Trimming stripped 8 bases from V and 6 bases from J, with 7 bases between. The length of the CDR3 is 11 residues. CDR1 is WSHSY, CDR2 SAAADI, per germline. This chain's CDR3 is CASWESGELFF. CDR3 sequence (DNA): TGCGCCAGCTGGGAATCCGGGGAGCTGTTTTTT.

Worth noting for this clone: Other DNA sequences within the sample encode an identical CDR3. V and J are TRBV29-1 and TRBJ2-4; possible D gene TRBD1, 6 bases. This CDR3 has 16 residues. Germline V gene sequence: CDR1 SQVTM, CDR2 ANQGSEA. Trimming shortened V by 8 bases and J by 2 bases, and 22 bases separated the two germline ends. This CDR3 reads CSLSRTDFISKNIQYF. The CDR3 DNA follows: TGCAGCCTTTCTCGGACAGACTTTATATCCAAAAACATTCAGTACTTC.

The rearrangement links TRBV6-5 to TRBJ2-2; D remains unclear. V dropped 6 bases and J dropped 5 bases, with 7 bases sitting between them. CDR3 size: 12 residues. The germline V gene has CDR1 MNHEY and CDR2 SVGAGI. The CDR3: CASSPETGELFF. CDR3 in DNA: TGTGCCAGCAGCCCCGAGACCGGGGAGCTGTTTTTT.

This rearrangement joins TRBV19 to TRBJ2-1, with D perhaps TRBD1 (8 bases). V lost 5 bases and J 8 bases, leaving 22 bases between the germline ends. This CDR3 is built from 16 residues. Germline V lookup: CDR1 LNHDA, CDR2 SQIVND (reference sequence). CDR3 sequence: CASSADREGLFDEQFF. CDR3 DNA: TGTGCCAGTAGTGCGGACAGGGAGGGACTTTTCGATGAGCAGTTCTTC.

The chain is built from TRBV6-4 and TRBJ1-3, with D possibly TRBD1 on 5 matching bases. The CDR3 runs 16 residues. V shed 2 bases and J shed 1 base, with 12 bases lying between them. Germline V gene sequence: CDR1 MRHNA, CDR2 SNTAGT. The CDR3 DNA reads TGTGCCAGCAGTGACGATCGAGGGACTTCTGGAAACACCATATATTTT. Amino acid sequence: CASSDDRGTSGNTIYF.

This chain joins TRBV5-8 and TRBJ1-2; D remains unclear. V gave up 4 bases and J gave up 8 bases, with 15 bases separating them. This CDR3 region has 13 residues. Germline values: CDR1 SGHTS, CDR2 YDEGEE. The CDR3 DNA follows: TGTGCCAGCAGCGCAGGCCCAGGTTGGGGCTACACCTTC. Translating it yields CASSAGPGWGYTF.

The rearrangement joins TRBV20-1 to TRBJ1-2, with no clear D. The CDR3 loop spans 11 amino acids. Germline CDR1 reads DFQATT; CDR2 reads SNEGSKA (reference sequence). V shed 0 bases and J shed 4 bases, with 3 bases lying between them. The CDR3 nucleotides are TGCAGTGCTAGAGAGGGCTATGGCTACACCTTC. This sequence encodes CSAREGYGYTF.

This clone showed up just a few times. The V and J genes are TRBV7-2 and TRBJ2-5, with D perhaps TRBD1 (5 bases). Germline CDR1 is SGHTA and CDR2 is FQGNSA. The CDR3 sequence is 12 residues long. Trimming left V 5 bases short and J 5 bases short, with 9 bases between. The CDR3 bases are TGTGCCAGCAGCCCCCCAGGGGAGACCCAGTACTTC. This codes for CASSPPGETQYF. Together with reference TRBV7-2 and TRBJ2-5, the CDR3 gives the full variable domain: GAGVSQSPSNKVTEKGKDVELRCDPISGHTALYWYRQSLGQGLEFLIYFQGNSAPDKSGLPSDRFSAERTGGSVSTLTIQRTQQEDSAVYLCASSPPGETQYFGPGTRLLVL.

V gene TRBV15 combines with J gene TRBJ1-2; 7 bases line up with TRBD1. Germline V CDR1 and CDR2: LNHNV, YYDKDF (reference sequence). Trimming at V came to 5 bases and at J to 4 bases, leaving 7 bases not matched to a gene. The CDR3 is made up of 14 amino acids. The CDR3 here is CATSLSGTAYGYTF. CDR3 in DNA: TGTGCCACCAGCCTCTCCGGGACAGCCTATGGCTACACCTTC.

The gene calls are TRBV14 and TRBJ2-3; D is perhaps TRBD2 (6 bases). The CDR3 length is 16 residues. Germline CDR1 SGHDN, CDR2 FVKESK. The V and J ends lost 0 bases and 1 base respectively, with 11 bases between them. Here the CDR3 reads CASSQERGTRTDTQYF. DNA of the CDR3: TGTGCCAGCAGCCAAGAACGCGGGACCCGCACAGATACGCAGTATTTT.

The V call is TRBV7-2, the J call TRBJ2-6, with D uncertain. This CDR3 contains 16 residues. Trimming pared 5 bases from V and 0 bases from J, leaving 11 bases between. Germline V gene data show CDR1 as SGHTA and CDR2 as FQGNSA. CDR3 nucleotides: TGTGCCAGCAGCCGAGACAAGAGCTCTGGGGCCAACGTCCTGACTTTC. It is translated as CASSRDKSSGANVLTF.

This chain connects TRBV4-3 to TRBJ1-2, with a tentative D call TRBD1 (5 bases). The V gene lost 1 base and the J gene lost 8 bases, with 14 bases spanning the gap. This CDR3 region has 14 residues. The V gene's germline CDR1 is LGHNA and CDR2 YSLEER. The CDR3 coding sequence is TGCGCCAGCAGCCAAGGTTGGGGGGGGAGAGGCTACACCTTC. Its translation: CASSQGWGGRGYTF.

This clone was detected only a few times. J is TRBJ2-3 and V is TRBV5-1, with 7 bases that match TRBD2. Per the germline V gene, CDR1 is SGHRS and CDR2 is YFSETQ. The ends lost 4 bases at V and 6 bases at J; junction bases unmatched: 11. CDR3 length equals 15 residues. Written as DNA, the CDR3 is TGCGCCAGCAGCCCACACGCGGGGAGGGGCGATACGCAGTATTTT. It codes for CASSPHAGRGDTQYF.

CDR3 in amino acids: CASSSPGMGLQYF. The DNA for the CDR3 is TGTGCCAGCAGTTCCCCGGGAATGGGGTTGCAGTATTTT. The chain combines TRBV6-5 with TRBJ2-3; weak D call: TRBD2 (5 bases). This CDR3 region has 13 residues. The germline V gene encodes CDR1 MNHEY and CDR2 SVGAGI. V was trimmed by 4 bases and J by 11 bases, leaving 16 bases between them.

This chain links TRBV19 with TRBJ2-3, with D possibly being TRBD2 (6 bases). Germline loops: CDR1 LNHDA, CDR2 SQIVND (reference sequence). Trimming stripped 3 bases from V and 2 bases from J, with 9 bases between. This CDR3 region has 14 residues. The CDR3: CASSITSSTDTQYF. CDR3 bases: TGTGCCAGTAGTATTACTAGCTCCACAGATACGCAGTATTTT.

CDR3 region: CASSPPTVYGYTF. The CDR3 coding sequence is TGTGCCAGCTCACCGCCGACCGTCTATGGCTACACCTTC. The V gene is TRBV18, the J gene TRBJ1-2; D ambiguous. Germline V gene sequence: CDR1 KGHSH, CDR2 LQKENI. The CDR3 runs 13 residues. V gave up 3 bases and J gave up 4 bases, with 9 bases separating them.

For the CDR3, the DNA is TGTGCCAGCAGTAGTCGGGTGGGGGTGATGGGTCAGTACTTC. Amino acids: CASSSRVGVMGQYF. This sequence joins TRBV6-6 and TRBJ2-4, with D possibly being TRBD1 or TRBD2 (5 bases each). Trimming removed 5 bases at V and 12 bases at J, with 20 bases between. There are 14 residues in the CDR3. The germline V gene encodes CDR1 MNHNY and CDR2 SVGAGI (reference sequence).

CDR3: CASRTAGGHEQYF. The CDR3 coding sequence is TGTGCCAGCAGAACAGCGGGCGGTCACGAGCAGTACTTC. V and J are TRBV28 and TRBJ2-7; D may be TRBD2 (6 bases). The CDR3 consists of 13 residues. V lost 6 bases and J 5 bases, leaving 14 bases between the germline ends. The germline V gene encodes CDR1 MDHEN and CDR2 SYDVKM.

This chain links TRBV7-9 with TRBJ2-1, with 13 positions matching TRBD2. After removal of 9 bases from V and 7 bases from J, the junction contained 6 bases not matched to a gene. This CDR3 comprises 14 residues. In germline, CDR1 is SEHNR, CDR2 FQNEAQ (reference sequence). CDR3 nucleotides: TGTGCCAGTCGGACTAGCGGGAGTGGGAATGAGCAGTTCTTC. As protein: CASRTSGSGNEQFF.

CDR3 sequence (DNA): TGTGCCAGCAGCGCGGGGCCCTCTGGAAACACCATATATTTT. It codes for CASSAGPSGNTIYF. The chain employs TRBV9 and TRBJ1-3, with D maybe TRBD1 (5 bases). The CDR3 runs 14 residues. Per germline, CDR1 SGDLS and CDR2 YYNGEE. The V end lost 3 bases, the J end lost 0 bases, and 7 bases lay between the germline ends.

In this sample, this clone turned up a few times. The CDR3 DNA sequence: TGTGCCAGCAGTGAGACAGGTTTACAGACCCAGTACTTC. Its protein product is CASSETGLQTQYF. The chain is built from TRBV6-1 and TRBJ2-5; a weak D match, TRBD1 (6 bases). The V gene's germline CDR1 is MNHNS and CDR2 SASEGT. The CDR3 has 13 residues. V was shortened by 3 bases and J by 6 bases, with 11 bases between the two germline ends.

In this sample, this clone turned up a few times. The CDR3 reads CASSQDQGTGMGYTF. CDR3 sequence (DNA): TGTGCCAGCAGCCAAGATCAGGGGACAGGGATGGGCTACACCTTC. The chain recombines TRBV4-2 with TRBJ1-2; 9 nucleotides match TRBD1. This CDR3 has 15 amino acids. V gave up 0 bases and J gave up 8 bases; unmatched junction bases: 7. Germline values: CDR1 LGHNA, CDR2 YNFKEQ.

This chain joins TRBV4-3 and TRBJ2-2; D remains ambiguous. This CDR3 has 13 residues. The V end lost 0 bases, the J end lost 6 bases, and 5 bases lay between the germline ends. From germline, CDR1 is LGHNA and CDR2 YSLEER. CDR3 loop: CASSQDRPGELFF. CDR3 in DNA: TGCGCCAGCAGCCAAGATCGGCCCGGGGAGCTGTTTTTT.

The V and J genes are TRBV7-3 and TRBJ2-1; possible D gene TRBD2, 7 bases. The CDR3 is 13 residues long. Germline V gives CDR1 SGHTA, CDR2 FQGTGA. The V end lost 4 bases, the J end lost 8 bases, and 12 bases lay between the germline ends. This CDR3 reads CASSSLGGHEQFF. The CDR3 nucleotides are TGTGCCAGCAGCTCCCTGGGGGGGCATGAGCAGTTCTTC. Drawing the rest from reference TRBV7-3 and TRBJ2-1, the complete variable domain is GAGVSQTPSNKVTEKGKYVELRCDPISGHTALYWYRQSLGQGPEFLIYFQGTGAADDSGLPNDRFFAVRPEGSVSTLKIQRTERGDSAVYLCASSSLGGHEQFFGPGTRLTVL.

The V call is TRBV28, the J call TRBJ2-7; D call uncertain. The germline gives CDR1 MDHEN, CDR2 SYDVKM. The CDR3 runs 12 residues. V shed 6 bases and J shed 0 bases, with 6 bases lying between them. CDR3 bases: TGTGCCAGCAGAGGGAACTCCTACGAGCAGTACTTC. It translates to CASRGNSYEQYF.

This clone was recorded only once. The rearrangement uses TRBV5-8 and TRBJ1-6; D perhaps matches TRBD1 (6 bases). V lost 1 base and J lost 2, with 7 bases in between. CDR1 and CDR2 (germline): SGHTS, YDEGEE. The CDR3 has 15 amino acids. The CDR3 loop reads CASSLRTAYNSPLHF. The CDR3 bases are TGTGCCAGCAGCTTGAGGACAGCCTATAATTCACCCCTCCACTTT.

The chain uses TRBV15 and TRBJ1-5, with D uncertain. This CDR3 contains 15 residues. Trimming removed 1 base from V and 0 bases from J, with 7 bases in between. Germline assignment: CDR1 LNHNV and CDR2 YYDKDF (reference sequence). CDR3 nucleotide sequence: TGTGCCACCAGCAGAGCGTGGTCTAGCAATCAGCCCCAGCATTTT. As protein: CATSRAWSSNQPQHF.

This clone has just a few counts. The CDR3 sequence: CASSFPPDTQYF. The CDR3, as DNA: TGTGCCAGCAGCTTCCCCCCTGATACGCAGTATTTT. The rearrangement uses TRBV7-2 and TRBJ2-3; D unresolved. Deletions cut 3 bases from V and 6 bases from J, with 7 bases between. Looked up from germline, CDR1 is SGHTA and CDR2 is FQGNSA. CDR3 size: 12 residues. Filled out from reference TRBV7-2 and TRBJ2-3, the complete variable domain reads GAGVSQSPSNKVTEKGKDVELRCDPISGHTALYWYRQSLGQGLEFLIYFQGNSAPDKSGLPSDRFSAERTGGSVSTLTIQRTQQEDSAVYLCASSFPPDTQYFGPGTRLTVL.

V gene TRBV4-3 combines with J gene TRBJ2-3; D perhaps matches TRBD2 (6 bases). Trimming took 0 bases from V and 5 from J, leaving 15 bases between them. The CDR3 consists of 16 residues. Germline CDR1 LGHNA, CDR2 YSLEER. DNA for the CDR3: TGCGCCAGCAGCCAAGAGGGACGGGGGATCATAGATACGCAGTATTTT. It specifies CASSQEGRGIIDTQYF.

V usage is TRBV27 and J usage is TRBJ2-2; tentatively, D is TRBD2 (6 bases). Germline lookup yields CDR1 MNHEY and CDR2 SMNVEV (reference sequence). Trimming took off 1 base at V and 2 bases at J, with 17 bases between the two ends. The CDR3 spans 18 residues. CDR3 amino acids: CASSLFAIAVSNTGELFF. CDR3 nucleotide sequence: TGTGCCAGCAGTTTATTTGCGATAGCGGTATCTAACACCGGGGAGCTGTTTTTT.